This T cell receptor (beta chain) comes out of a study of T cell changes during pregnancy in multiple sclerosis (dated by TCRdb to 2018 to 2020). Study-level background: In women with multiple sclerosis, the researchers looked at how the T cell repertoire shifted as pregnancy progressed.

Library prep was done by the immunoSEQ multiplex PCR assay. TCRdb carries this immuneACCESS record with in-frame sequences only. Its versions omit some clonotypes, under half of them owing to an unresolved V gene in the studies checked, with the rest unexplained. The sample has tens of thousands of clones on record, approximately 91% of them singletons. Around 0.63% of the sample lies in the top ten. For CDR1 and CDR2, the germline V gene (reference sequence) lists LNHDA and SQIVND. Cut back by 6 bases and 3 bases, the V and J ends lie 14 bases apart. The CDR3 holds 14 amino acids from the cysteine to the phenylalanine. Only CDR3 DNA is held: 42 bases, read in frame from base 1. A word on this clone: What antigen it recognizes has not been identified. No base-level quality is on record; no much larger clone is a single base apart.

Material: CD4+ T cells from peripheral blood mononuclear cells, obtained in the first trimester of pregnancy. This clonotype was obtained from a female donor with multiple sclerosis, enrolled in a pregnancy study. The sequence is built from TRBV19 and TRBJ2-5; perhaps TRBD1 is the D gene, with 6 bases matching. CDR3 protein: CASRDAGTKETQYF. The DNA sequence is given as TGTGCCAGTAGAGACGCCGGGACAAAAGAGACCCAGTACTTC.